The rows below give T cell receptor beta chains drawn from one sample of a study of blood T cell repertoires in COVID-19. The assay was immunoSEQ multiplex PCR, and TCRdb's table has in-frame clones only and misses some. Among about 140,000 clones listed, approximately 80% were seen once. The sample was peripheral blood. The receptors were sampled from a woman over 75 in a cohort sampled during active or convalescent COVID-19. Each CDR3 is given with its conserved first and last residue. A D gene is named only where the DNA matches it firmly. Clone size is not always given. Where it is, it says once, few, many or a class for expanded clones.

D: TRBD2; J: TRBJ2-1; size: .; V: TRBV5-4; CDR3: CASSLYRGDNEQFF; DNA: TGTGCCAGCAGCTTGTACCGGGGGGACAATGAGCAGTTCTTC
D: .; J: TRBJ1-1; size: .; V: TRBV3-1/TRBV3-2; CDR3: CASSLRGGTEAFF; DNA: TGTGCCAGCAGCCTAAGGGGAGGAACTGAAGCTTTCTTT
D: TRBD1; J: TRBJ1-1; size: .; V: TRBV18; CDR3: CASSTRTGRNTEAFF; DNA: TGTGCCAGCTCAACTCGGACAGGGAGGAACACTGAAGCTTTCTTT
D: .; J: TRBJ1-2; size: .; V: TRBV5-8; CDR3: CASSLGGLVNYGYTF; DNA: TGTGCCAGCAGCTTGGGAGGACTGGTGAACTATGGCTACACCTTC
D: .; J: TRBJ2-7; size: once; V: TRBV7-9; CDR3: CASSPGLGSYEQYF; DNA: TGTGCCAGCAGCCCCGGGTTGGGTTCCTACGAGCAGTACTTC
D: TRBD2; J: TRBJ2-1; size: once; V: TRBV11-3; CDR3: CASSLSEGGGGYNEQFF; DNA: TGTGCCAGCAGCTTAAGTGAGGGCGGCGGGGGTTACAATGAGCAGTTCTTC
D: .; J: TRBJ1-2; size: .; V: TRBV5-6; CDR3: CASSLGQNYGYTF; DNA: TGTGCCAGCAGCTTGGGACAGAACTATGGCTACACCTTC
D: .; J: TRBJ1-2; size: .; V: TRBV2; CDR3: CASSDQNTANYGYTF; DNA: TGTGCCAGCAGTGACCAAAACACAGCTAACTATGGCTACACCTTC
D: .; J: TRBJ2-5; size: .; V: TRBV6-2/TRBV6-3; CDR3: CASSSTSGETQYF; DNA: TGTGCCAGCAGTTCCACGAGCGGGGAGACCCAGTACTTC
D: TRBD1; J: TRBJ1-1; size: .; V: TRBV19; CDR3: CASSPTGGANTEAFF; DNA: TGTGCCAGTAGTCCTACAGGGGGCGCGAACACTGAAGCTTTCTTT
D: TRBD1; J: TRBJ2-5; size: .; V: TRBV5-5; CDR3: CASSWGQIDPETQYF; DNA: TGTGCCAGCAGCTGGGGACAGATTGACCCGGAGACCCAGTACTTC
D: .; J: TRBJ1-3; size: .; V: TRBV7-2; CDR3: CASSLGGSAGNTIYF; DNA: TGTGCCAGCAGCTTAGGAGGCTCAGCCGGAAACACCATATATTTT
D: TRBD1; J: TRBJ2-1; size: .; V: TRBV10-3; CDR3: CAISLTAGTGPNEQFF; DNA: TGTGCCATCAGTCTTACAGCCGGGACAGGGCCCAATGAGCAGTTCTTC
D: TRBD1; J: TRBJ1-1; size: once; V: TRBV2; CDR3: CASSPTGVSTEAFF; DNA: TGTGCCAGCAGCCCTACAGGGGTAAGCACTGAAGCTTTCTTT
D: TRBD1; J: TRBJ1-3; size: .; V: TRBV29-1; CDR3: CSARTGPSGNTIYF; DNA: TGCAGCGCCCGGACAGGTCCCTCTGGAAACACCATATATTTT
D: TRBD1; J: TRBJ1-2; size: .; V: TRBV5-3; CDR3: CARSLVTGGGYTF; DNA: TGTGCCAGAAGCTTGGTAACAGGGGGCGGCTACACCTTC
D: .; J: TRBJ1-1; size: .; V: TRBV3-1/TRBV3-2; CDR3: CASSQGLLSLSEAFF; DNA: TGTGCCAGCAGCCAAGGGTTACTTAGTCTCTCTGAAGCTTTCTTT
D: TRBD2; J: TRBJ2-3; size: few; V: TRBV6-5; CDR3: CAIKGTSGGWHF; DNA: TGTGCCATCAAGGGGACTAGCGGGGGATGGCATTTT
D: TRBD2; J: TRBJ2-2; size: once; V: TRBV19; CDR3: CASSKGELAGGLTGELFF; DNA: TGTGCCAGTAGCAAAGGGGAACTAGCGGGGGGCCTCACCGGGGAGCTGTTTTTT
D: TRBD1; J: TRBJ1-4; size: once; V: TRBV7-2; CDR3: CASSSHRGATNEKLFF; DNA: TGTGCCAGCAGTTCCCACAGGGGTGCAACTAATGAAAAACTGTTTTTT
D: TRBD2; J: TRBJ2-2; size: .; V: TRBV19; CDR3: CASRTRTSGNTGELFF; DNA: TGTGCCAGTAGAACGAGGACTAGCGGGAACACCGGGGAGCTGTTTTTT
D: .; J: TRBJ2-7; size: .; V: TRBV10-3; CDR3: CAISEPETYEQYF; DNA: TGTGCCATCAGTGAACCCGAGACCTACGAGCAGTACTTC
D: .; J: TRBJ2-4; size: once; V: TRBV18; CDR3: CASSPPDRLAKNIQYF; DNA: TGTGCCAGCTCACCACCAGACAGGCTAGCCAAAAACATTCAGTACTTC
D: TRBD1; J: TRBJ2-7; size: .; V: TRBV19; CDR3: CASRQGQGSSYEQYF; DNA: TGTGCCAGTAGGCAGGGACAGGGGAGCTCCTACGAGCAGTACTTC
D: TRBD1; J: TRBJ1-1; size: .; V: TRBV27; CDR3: CASSLRGTGFTNSNTEAFF; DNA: TGTGCCAGCAGTTTAAGGGGGACAGGGTTCACAAATTCAAACACTGAAGCTTTCTTT
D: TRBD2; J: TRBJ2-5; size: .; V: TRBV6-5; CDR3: CASSSGGAGQETQYF; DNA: TGTGCCAGCAGTTCCGGGGGGGCCGGGCAAGAGACCCAGTACTTC
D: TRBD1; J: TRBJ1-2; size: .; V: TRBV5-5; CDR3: CASRRGQGLYGYTF; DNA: TGTGCCAGCAGACGCGGACAGGGCCTATATGGCTACACCTTC
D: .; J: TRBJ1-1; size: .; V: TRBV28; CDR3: CASKTPQWNTEAFF; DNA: TGTGCCAGCAAGACGCCACAGTGGAACACTGAAGCTTTCTTT
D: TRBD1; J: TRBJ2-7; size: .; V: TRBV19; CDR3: CASSPTGWTGKGSEYEQYF; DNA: TGTGCCAGTAGCCCAACAGGTTGGACAGGGAAGGGTTCTGAATACGAGCAGTACTTC
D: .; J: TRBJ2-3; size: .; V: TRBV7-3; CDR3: CASSLNPVDTQYF; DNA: TGTGCCAGCAGCTTAAATCCCGTAGATACGCAGTATTTT
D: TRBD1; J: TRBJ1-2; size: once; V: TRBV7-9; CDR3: CASSLQAGGGYTF; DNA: TGTGCCAGCAGCTTACAGGCAGGGGGTGGCTACACCTTC
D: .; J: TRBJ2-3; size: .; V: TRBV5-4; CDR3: CASSLGSRTDTQYF; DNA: TGTGCCAGCAGCTTGGGGTCCAGGACAGATACGCAGTATTTT
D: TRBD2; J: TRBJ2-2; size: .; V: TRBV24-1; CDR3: CATSDLWSGGALTGELFF; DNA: TGTGCCACCAGTGATTTGTGGAGCGGGGGGGCCTTAACCGGGGAGCTGTTTTTT
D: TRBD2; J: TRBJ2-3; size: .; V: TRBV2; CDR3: CASRTSGGTDTQYF; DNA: TGTGCCAGCCGGACTAGCGGGGGCACAGATACGCAGTATTTT
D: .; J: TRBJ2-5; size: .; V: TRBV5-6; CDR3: CASTELNTGIGETQYF; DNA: TGTGCCAGCACCGAACTTAACACAGGTATAGGGGAGACCCAGTACTTC
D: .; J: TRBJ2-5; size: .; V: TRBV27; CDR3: CASSFVWTRANQETQYF; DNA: TGTGCCAGCAGTTTTGTTTGGACACGCGCGAACCAAGAGACCCAGTACTTC
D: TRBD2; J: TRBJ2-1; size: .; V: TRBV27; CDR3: CASSFSRGVGEQFF; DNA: TGTGCCAGCAGTTTCTCGCGGGGGGTGGGTGAGCAGTTCTTC
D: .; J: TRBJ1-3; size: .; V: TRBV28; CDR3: CASSRGSSGNTIYF; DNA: TGTGCCAGCAGTAGGGGGTCCTCTGGAAACACCATATATTTT
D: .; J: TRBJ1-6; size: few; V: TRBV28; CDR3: CASKRSSYNSPLHF; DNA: TGTGCCAGCAAAAGGAGCTCCTATAATTCACCCCTCCACTTT
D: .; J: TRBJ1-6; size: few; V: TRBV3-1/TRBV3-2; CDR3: CASSQEWAGVNSPLHF; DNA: TGTGCCAGCAGCCAAGAGTGGGCAGGGGTTAATTCACCCCTCCACTTT